Listed below are T cell receptor beta chains from one sample, sequenced in a study of cytomegalovirus exposure and HLA in healthy donors. Sequencing was performed with immunoSEQ multiplex PCR; in TCRdb, only in-frame clones are kept and a portion is missing. Of around 110,000 clones listed, roughly 72% are singletons. The sequenced sample was PBMCs. The receptors were gathered from a man aged 30 to 45 in good health and CMV-seronegative. The CDR3 runs from the conserved cysteine through the conserved F or W. Fields, in order: J gene, V gene, clone size, CDR3 protein. The size field is filled for only some rows; it gives once, few, many or a size class.

j_gene: TRBJ1-2
v_gene: TRBV29-1
abundance: few
CDR3aa: CSVSGQGDSYGYTF

j_gene: TRBJ1-6
v_gene: TRBV5-1
abundance: once
CDR3aa: CASSPAGGSPLHF

j_gene: TRBJ1-2
v_gene: TRBV29-1
abundance: NA
CDR3aa: CSVEVGVGSGYTF

j_gene: TRBJ2-5
v_gene: TRBV5-8
abundance: once
CDR3aa: CASSLLAGRAETQYF

j_gene: TRBJ1-2
v_gene: TRBV6-5
abundance: NA
CDR3aa: CASSYQPRSYGYTF

j_gene: TRBJ2-1
v_gene: TRBV19
abundance: NA
CDR3aa: CASTGTGGNEQFF

j_gene: TRBJ1-2
v_gene: TRBV10-3
abundance: few
CDR3aa: CAISSPGQGYTF

j_gene: TRBJ1-1
v_gene: TRBV10-3
abundance: once
CDR3aa: CAISGSRGMNTEAFF

j_gene: TRBJ1-4
v_gene: TRBV27
abundance: once
CDR3aa: CASSYSPATNEKLFF

j_gene: TRBJ1-4
v_gene: TRBV2
abundance: NA
CDR3aa: CASDRGLGEKLFF

j_gene: TRBJ2-2
v_gene: TRBV15
abundance: few
CDR3aa: CATSRGPGGYTGELFF

j_gene: TRBJ2-3
v_gene: TRBV6-6
abundance: NA
CDR3aa: CASRRGTDTQYF

j_gene: TRBJ2-2
v_gene: TRBV30
abundance: NA
CDR3aa: CAWSVDFNTGELFF

j_gene: TRBJ1-5
v_gene: TRBV6-1
abundance: NA
CDR3aa: CASSMTGSNQPQHF

j_gene: TRBJ2-5
v_gene: TRBV5-1
abundance: NA
CDR3aa: CASSFASEETQYF

j_gene: TRBJ2-3
v_gene: TRBV6-5
abundance: NA
CDR3aa: CASAGGALSTDTQYF

j_gene: TRBJ2-7
v_gene: TRBV15
abundance: NA
CDR3aa: CATSKDRYEQYF

j_gene: TRBJ2-1
v_gene: TRBV7-9
abundance: NA
CDR3aa: CASSSSDRGGYNEQFF

j_gene: TRBJ2-1
v_gene: TRBV19
abundance: once
CDR3aa: CASKNFSYNEQFF

j_gene: TRBJ1-1
v_gene: TRBV19
abundance: NA
CDR3aa: CASTTVMNTEAFF

j_gene: TRBJ1-5
v_gene: TRBV7-2
abundance: NA
CDR3aa: CASSLGQGQPQHF

j_gene: TRBJ2-2
v_gene: TRBV7-8
abundance: NA
CDR3aa: CASSSLISGGATGELFF

j_gene: TRBJ2-7
v_gene: TRBV28
abundance: NA
CDR3aa: CASADRGRYEQYF

j_gene: TRBJ2-3
v_gene: TRBV5-1
abundance: NA
CDR3aa: CASSLPSGSNTDTQYF

j_gene: TRBJ2-5
v_gene: TRBV5-1
abundance: once
CDR3aa: CASSFEGSETQYF

j_gene: TRBJ2-2
v_gene: TRBV4-1
abundance: NA
CDR3aa: CASSQAARENTGELFF

j_gene: TRBJ2-1
v_gene: TRBV6-4
abundance: NA
CDR3aa: CASSDSLGGSEQFF

j_gene: TRBJ2-5
v_gene: TRBV9
abundance: NA
CDR3aa: CASSPGTSSDTETQYF

j_gene: TRBJ1-5
v_gene: TRBV6-1
abundance: NA
CDR3aa: CAILQGGGDQPQHF

j_gene: TRBJ2-2
v_gene: TRBV4-1
abundance: NA
CDR3aa: CASSQDLLPTGTGELFF

j_gene: TRBJ1-5
v_gene: TRBV28
abundance: NA
CDR3aa: CAGSRGGGRNQPQHF

j_gene: TRBJ2-5
v_gene: TRBV5-1
abundance: NA
CDR3aa: CASNFIHF

j_gene: TRBJ2-1
v_gene: TRBV18
abundance: NA
CDR3aa: CASSPRAGGRNEQFF

j_gene: TRBJ2-5
v_gene: TRBV5-1
abundance: NA
CDR3aa: CASRKARKYQETQYF

j_gene: TRBJ2-5
v_gene: TRBV2
abundance: NA
CDR3aa: CASRPSGSYQETQYF

j_gene: TRBJ1-5
v_gene: TRBV18
abundance: NA
CDR3aa: CASSPTTRGSYQPQHF

j_gene: TRBJ2-1
v_gene: TRBV29-1
abundance: NA
CDR3aa: CSVEDGRHSYNEQFF

j_gene: TRBJ1-5
v_gene: TRBV5-6
abundance: few
CDR3aa: CASSYWDRDNQPQHF

j_gene: TRBJ2-5
v_gene: TRBV5-6
abundance: NA
CDR3aa: CASSLKLAGELETQYF